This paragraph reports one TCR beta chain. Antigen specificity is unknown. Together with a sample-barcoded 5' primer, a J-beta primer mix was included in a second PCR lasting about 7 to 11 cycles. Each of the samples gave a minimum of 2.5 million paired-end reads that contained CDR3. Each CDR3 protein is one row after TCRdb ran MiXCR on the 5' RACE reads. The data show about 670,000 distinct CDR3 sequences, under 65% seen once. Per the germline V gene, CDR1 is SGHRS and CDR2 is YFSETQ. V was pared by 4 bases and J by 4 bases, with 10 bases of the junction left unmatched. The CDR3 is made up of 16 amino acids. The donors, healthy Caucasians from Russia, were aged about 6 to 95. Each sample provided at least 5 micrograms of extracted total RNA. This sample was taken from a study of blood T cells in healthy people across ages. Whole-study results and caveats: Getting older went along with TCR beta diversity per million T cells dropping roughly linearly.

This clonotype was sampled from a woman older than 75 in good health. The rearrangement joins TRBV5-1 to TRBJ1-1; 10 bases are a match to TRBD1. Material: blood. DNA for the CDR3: TGCGCCAGCAGCAAGACAGGGGGCGATCCCCGCACTGAAGCTTTCTTT. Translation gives CASSKTGGDPRTEAFF.